Below are 6 T cell receptor beta chains sequenced from a single sample in a study of T cell responses to AZD1222 COVID-19 vaccine. Generated by immunoSEQ multiplex PCR, the TCRdb table keeps only in-frame clones and is missing some. Of 95,000 to 150,000 clones in the sample, 70% to 90% were seen once. Sequencing was performed on peripheral blood, taken on day 0 of AZD1222 vaccination. These receptors all stem from an adult in good health.

J is TRBJ1-6 and V is TRBV7-6, with a weak D call TRBD1 (5 bases). Trimming removed 5 bases at V and 7 bases at J, with 12 bases between. CDR3 length: 14 amino acids. Looked up from germline, CDR1 is SGHVS and CDR2 is FNYEAQ. CDR3 sequence reads: CASSPGTPNSPLHF. The DNA for the CDR3 is TGTGCCAGCAGCCCCGGGACGCCGAATTCACCCCTCCACTTT.

This clone was picked up a small number of times. The chain uses TRBV3-1 (or the pseudogene TRBV3-2) and TRBJ2-1; D gene ambiguous. The CDR3 sequence is 15 residues long. V gave up 0 bases and J gave up 9 bases, with 15 bases separating them. Germline CDR1 and CDR2: LGHDT and YNNKEL (reference sequence). CDR3 nucleotide sequence: TGTGCCAGCAGCCAAGAGGGTGAAGGATTAACTGAGCAGTTCTTC. Encoded protein: CASSQEGEGLTEQFF.

The rearrangement links TRBV4-1 to TRBJ2-7, with D possibly TRBD2 on 6 matching bases. Trimming took off 2 bases at V and 6 bases at J, with 8 bases between the two ends. This CDR3 comprises 12 residues. CDR1 MGHRA and CDR2 YSYEKL come from the germline V gene. For the CDR3, the DNA is TGCGCCAGCAGCCAAAACGGGGGCGAGCAGTACTTC. This sequence encodes CASSQNGGEQYF.

The chain carries TRBV6-5 and TRBJ1-2; no firm D call. Per germline, CDR1 MNHEY and CDR2 SVGAGI. Trimming took 5 bases from V and 5 from J, leaving 15 bases between them. CDR3 length: 14 residues. CDR3 coding DNA: TGTGCCAGCAGTCGGGAGCCGCGGTATTATGGCTACACCTTC. This translates into CASSREPRYYGYTF.

The chain employs TRBV6-4 and TRBJ2-1, with D tentatively TRBD1 or TRBD2 (6 bases each). The CDR3 totals 17 residues. V was trimmed by 8 bases and J by 1 base, leaving 21 bases between them. Germline assignment: CDR1 MRHNA and CDR2 SNTAGT. As DNA, the CDR3 is TGTGCCAGCGCCCCATGGGGGGCGGCCCTTTCCTACAATGAGCAGTTCTTC. Its protein product is CASAPWGAALSYNEQFF.

V gene TRBV6-4 combines with J gene TRBJ1-4; D might be TRBD1 (5 bases). Per the germline V gene, CDR1 is MRHNA and CDR2 is SNTAGT. Trimming cost V 6 bases and J 4 bases, with 12 bases left between them. The CDR3 totals 14 residues. CDR3: CASRGPGINEKLFF. DNA for the CDR3: TGTGCCAGCAGGGGGCCAGGGATTAATGAAAAACTGTTTTTT.